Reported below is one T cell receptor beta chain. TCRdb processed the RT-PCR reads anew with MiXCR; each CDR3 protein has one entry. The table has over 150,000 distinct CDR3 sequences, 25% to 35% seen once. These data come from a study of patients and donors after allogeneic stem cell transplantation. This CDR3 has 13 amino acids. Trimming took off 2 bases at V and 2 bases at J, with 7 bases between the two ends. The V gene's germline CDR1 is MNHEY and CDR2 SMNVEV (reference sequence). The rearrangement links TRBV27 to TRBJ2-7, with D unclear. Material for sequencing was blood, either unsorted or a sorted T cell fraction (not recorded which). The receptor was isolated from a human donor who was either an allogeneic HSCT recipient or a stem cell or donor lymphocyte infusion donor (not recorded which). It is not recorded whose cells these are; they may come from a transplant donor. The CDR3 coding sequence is TGTGCCAGCAGTTTAGAGGCTACCTACGAGCAGTACTTC. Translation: CASSLEATYEQYF.